These 2 T cell receptor beta chains were sequenced from one sample in a study of Ad26.COV2.S vaccination and SARS-CoV-2 variants. Method: immunoSEQ multiplex PCR; TCRdb's copy keeps in-frame clones and lacks some. The sample holds about 680,000 clones; roughly 90% are singletons and the top ten take nearly 1.5%. Treatment in this sample: around 19 received Ad26.COV2.S at low or high dose, single or two shots; about five received placebo; per-sample allocation not given. Sampling happened 63 days after the first vaccine or placebo injection. Source: peripheral blood, taken in a trial of Ad26.COV2.S vaccine versus placebo. The receptors here all came from a person between 18 and 60 years old who received the Ad26.COV2.S COVID-19 vaccine or a placebo.

The CDR3 sequence: CASSSALREGRGYTF. DNA of the CDR3: TGCGCCAGCAGCTCTGCCCTCAGGGAAGGACGGGGCTACACCTTC. The chain employs TRBV5-1 and TRBJ1-2; D possibly corresponds to TRBD1 (5 bases). CDR3 length: 15 residues. Deletions cut 3 bases from V and 8 bases from J, with 20 bases between. From germline, CDR1 is SGHRS and CDR2 YFSETQ.

The chain recombines TRBV19 with TRBJ2-7; D not resolved. CDR3 length: 13 amino acids. In germline, CDR1 is LNHDA, CDR2 SQIVND (reference sequence). V dropped 10 bases and J dropped 0 bases, with 13 bases sitting between them. CDR3 protein: CATSLRPSYEQYF. The CDR3 DNA reads TGTGCCACCTCGTTAAGGCCCTCCTACGAGCAGTACTTC.